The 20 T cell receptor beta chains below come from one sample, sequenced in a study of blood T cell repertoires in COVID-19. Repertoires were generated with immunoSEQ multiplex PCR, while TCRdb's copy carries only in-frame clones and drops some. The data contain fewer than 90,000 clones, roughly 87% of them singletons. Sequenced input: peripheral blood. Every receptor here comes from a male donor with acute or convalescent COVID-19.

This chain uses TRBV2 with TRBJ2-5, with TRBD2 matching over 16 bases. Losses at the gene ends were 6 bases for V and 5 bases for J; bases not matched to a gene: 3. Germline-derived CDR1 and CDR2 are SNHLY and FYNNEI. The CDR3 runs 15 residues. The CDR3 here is CASSLGLAGGETQYF. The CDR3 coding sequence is TGTGCCAGCAGCCTGGGACTAGCGGGGGGGGAGACCCAGTACTTC.

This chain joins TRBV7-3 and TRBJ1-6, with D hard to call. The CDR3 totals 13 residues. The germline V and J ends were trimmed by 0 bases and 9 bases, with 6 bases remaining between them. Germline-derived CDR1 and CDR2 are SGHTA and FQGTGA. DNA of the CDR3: TGTGCCAGCAGCTTAACGACACGTTCACCCCTCCACTTT. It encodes CASSLTTRSPLHF.

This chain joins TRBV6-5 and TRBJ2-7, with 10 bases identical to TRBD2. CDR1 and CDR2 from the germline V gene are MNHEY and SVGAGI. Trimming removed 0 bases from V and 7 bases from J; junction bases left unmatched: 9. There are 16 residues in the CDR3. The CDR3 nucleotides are TGTGCCAGCAGTTACTCACTAGCGGGGACAAGGAGAGAGCAGTACTTC. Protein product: CASSYSLAGTRREQYF.

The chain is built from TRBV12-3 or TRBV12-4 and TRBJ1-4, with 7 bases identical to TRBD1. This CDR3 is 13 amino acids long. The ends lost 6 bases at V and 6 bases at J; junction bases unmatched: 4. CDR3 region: CASSLGTDEKLFF. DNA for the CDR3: TGTGCCAGCAGCCTCGGGACAGATGAAAAACTGTTTTTT.

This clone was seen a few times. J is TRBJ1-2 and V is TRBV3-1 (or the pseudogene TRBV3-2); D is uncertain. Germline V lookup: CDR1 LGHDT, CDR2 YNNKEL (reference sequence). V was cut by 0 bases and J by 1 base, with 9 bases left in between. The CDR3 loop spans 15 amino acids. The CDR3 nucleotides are TGTGCCAGCAGCCAAGATCCGGGTCGTAACTATGGCTACACCTTC. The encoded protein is CASSQDPGRNYGYTF.

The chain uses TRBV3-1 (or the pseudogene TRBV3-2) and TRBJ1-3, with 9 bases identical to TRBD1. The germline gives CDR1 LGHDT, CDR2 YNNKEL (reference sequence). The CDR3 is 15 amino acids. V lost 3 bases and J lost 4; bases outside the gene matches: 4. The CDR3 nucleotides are TGTGCCAGCAGCCAGCGGACAGGGGTCGGAAACACCATATATTTT. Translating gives CASSQRTGVGNTIYF.

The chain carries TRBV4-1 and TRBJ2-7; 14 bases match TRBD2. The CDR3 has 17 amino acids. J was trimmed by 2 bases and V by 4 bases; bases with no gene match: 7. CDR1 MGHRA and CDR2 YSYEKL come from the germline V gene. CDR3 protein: CASSRRTSGGHTYEQYF. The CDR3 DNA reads TGCGCCAGCAGCCGGCGGACTAGCGGGGGGCACACCTACGAGCAGTACTTC.

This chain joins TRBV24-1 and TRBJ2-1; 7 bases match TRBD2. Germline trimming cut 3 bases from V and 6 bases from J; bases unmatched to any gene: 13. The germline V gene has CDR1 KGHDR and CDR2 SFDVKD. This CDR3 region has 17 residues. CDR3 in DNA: TGTGCCACCAGTGATAGGCCTAGGCTAGCGGTGCCCAATGAGCAGTTCTTC. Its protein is CATSDRPRLAVPNEQFF.

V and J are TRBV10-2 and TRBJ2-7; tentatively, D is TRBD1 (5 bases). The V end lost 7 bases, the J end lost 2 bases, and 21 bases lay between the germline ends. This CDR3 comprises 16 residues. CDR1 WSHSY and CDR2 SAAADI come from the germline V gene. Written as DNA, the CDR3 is TGCGCCAGCACTAACTTGATAGGGCAGGGCCCCTACGAGCAGTACTTC. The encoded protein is CASTNLIGQGPYEQYF.

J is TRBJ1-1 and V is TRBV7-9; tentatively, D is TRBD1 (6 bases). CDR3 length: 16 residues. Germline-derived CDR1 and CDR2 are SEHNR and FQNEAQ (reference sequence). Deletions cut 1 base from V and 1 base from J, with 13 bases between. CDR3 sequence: CASSLGSTGKNTEAFF. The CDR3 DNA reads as TGTGCCAGCAGCTTAGGTTCGACAGGAAAGAACACTGAAGCTTTCTTT.

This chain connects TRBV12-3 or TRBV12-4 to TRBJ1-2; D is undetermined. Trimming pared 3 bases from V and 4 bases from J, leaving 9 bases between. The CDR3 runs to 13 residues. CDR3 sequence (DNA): TGTGCCAGCAGTTTCGGTCGGGGCTATGGCTACACCTTC. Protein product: CASSFGRGYGYTF.

CDR3 sequence: CASSIGQGAPSGANVLTF. Written as DNA, the CDR3 is TGTGCCAGCAGCATAGGACAGGGGGCTCCCTCTGGGGCCAACGTCCTGACTTTC. The chain combines TRBV7-8 with TRBJ2-6; the match to TRBD1 covers 11 bases. V dropped 5 bases and J dropped 0; count of bases not matched to a gene: 6. This CDR3 is built from 18 residues. Germline CDR1 SGHVS, CDR2 FQNEAQ.

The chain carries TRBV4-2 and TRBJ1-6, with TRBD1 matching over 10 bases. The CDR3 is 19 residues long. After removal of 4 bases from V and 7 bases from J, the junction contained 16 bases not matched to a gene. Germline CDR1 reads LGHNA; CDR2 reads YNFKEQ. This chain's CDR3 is CASSLDARDRGIGNSPLHF. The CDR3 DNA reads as TGTGCCAGCAGCCTAGACGCCCGGGACAGGGGAATTGGGAATTCACCCCTCCACTTT.

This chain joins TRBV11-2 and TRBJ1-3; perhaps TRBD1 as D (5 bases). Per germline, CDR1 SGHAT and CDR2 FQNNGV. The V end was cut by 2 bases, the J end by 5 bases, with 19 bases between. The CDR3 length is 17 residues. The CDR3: CASSLIPTGVLRNTIYF. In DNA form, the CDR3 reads TGTGCCAGCAGCTTAATCCCCACAGGAGTTTTGAGAAACACCATATATTTT.

The CDR3 coding sequence is TGTGCCAGTAGTAGGAGGGAGTCGAGCTATGGCTACACCTTC. Translated, it gives CASSRRESSYGYTF. The chain uses TRBV19 and TRBJ1-2; no definite D call. The CDR3 covers 14 residues. V shed 4 bases and J shed 4 bases, with 13 bases lying between them. Germline-derived CDR1 and CDR2 are LNHDA and SQIVND (reference sequence).

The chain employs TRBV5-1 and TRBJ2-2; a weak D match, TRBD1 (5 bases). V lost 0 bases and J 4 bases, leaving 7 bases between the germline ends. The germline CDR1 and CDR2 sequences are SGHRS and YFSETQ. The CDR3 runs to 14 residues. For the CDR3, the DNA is TGCGCCAGCAGCTTGGGACAGCCCACCGGGGAGCTGTTTTTT. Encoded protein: CASSLGQPTGELFF.

The CDR3 nucleotides are TGTGCCAGCAGTACCGACAGGGAAACTGAAGCTTTCTTT. It yields the protein CASSTDRETEAFF. The chain employs TRBV6-5 and TRBJ1-1, with 7 bases aligning to TRBD1. V trimming: 5 bases; J trimming: 5 bases; junction bases outside the gene matches: 5. The germline CDR1 and CDR2 sequences are MNHEY and SVGAGI. This CDR3 contains 13 residues.

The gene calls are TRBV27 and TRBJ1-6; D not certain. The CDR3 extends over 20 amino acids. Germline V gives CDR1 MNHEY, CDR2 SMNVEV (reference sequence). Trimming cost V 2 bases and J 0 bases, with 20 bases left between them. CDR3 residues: CASSLGPPLMGSSYNSPLHF. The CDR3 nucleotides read TGTGCCAGCAGTTTAGGGCCTCCTCTAATGGGTAGCTCCTATAATTCACCCCTCCACTTT.

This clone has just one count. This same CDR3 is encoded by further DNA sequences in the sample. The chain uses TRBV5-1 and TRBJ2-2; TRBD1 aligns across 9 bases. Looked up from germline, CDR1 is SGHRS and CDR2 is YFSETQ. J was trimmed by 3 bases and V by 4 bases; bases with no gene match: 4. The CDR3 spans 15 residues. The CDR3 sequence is CASSRDRADTGELFF. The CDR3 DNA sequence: TGCGCCAGCAGCAGGGACAGGGCGGACACCGGGGAGCTGTTTTTT. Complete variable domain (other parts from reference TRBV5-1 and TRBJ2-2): KAGVTQTPRYLIKTRGQQVTLSCSPISGHRSVSWYQQTPGQGLQFLFEYFSETQRNKGNFPGRFSGRQFSNSRSEMNVSTLELGDSALYLCASSRDRADTGELFFGEGSRLTVL.

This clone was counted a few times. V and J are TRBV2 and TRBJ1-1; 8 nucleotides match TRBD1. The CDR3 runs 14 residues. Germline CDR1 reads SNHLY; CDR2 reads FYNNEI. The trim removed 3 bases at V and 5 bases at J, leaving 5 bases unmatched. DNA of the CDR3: TGTGCCAGCAGTGACAGGGGGCTGGGGACTGAAGCTTTCTTT. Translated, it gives CASSDRGLGTEAFF.